These T cell receptor beta chains were read from a single sample in a study of cytomegalovirus exposure and HLA in healthy donors. Here immunoSEQ multiplex PCR was the method, and the copy in TCRdb shows in-frame clones only, minus some. The data show some 130,000 clones, and the top ten clones hold over 1.5%. Sequencing was carried out using PBMCs. Source of these receptors: a man aged 18-30 years in good health and CMV-seronegative. Both conserved end residues are part of each CDR3. D genes are given only for firm matches.

J: TRBJ2-5; D: TRBD1; V: TRBV29-1; DNA: TGCAGCGTAGGTTGGGCCGGGACAGGGGGGGGAGAGACCCAGTACTTC; CDR3: CSVGWAGTGGGETQYF
J: TRBJ2-5; D: .; V: TRBV29-1; DNA: TGCAGCGTTGATCAGGGCCAGACCCAGTACTTC; CDR3: CSVDQGQTQYF
J: TRBJ2-1; D: TRBD2; V: TRBV14; DNA: TGTGCCAGCAGCCAAGTCGGTAAGAGTACTAGCGGGAAGATCTCCTACAATGAGCAGTTCTTC; CDR3: CASSQVGKSTSGKISYNEQFF
J: TRBJ2-7; D: TRBD2; V: TRBV19; DNA: TGTGCCAGTAGCCAGTTTTCCGTAGCGGGAGCCTACGAGCAGTACTTC; CDR3: CASSQFSVAGAYEQYF
J: TRBJ2-7; D: .; V: TRBV7-3; DNA: TGTGCCAGCAGACGGGTGACCCGCCCCGCGCGGGAGCAGTACTTC; CDR3: CASRRVTRPAREQYF
J: TRBJ2-1; D: .; V: TRBV6-5; DNA: TGTGCCAGCACCCCTGGCGGGACCTACAATGAGCAGTTCTTC; CDR3: CASTPGGTYNEQFF
J: TRBJ2-3; D: .; V: TRBV5-1; DNA: TGCGCCAGCAGCTTGGGACAGATGGGAAGCACAGATACGCAGTATTTT; CDR3: CASSLGQMGSTDTQYF
J: TRBJ2-7; D: TRBD1; V: TRBV5-1; DNA: TGCGCCAGCAGCCAGGGGGACAGGGGTGGCGAGCAGTACTTC; CDR3: CASSQGDRGGEQYF
J: TRBJ2-3; D: .; V: TRBV4-3; DNA: TGCGCCAGCAGCCAAGAAGGGGCAGGCTTGAGAGGTACGCAGTATTTT; CDR3: CASSQEGAGLRGTQYF
J: TRBJ2-2; D: .; V: TRBV9; DNA: TGTGCCAGCAGCCGGGCTAGCCCCCCTTGGGAGCTGTTTTTT; CDR3: CASSRASPPWELFF
J: TRBJ1-2; D: TRBD1; V: TRBV4-1; DNA: TGCGCCAGCAGCCACCTTCAGGGGGCGGAGGGCTACACCTTC; CDR3: CASSHLQGAEGYTF
J: TRBJ2-7; D: TRBD2; V: TRBV4-3; DNA: TGCGCCAGCAGCCAAGATAGGGGCGGGAGCGCCTACTCCTACGAGCAGTACTTC; CDR3: CASSQDRGGSAYSYEQYF
J: TRBJ2-5; D: .; V: TRBV27; DNA: TGTGCCAGCAGCTTTCGAGGGTTTCCACAAGAGACCCAGTACTTC; CDR3: CASSFRGFPQETQYF
J: TRBJ2-1; D: .; V: TRBV6-4; DNA: TGTGCCAGCAGTGACTCCCCCGGACACTCCTACAATGAGCAGTTCTTC; CDR3: CASSDSPGHSYNEQFF
J: TRBJ2-6; D: .; V: TRBV27; DNA: TGTGCCAGCAGTTTGCGAGAGGGGGGGGTCCTGACTTTC; CDR3: CASSLREGGVLTF
J: TRBJ2-7; D: .; V: TRBV6-5; DNA: TGTGCCAGCAGTTACTCAAACCCCGGACTCCGCGACGAGCAGTACTTC; CDR3: CASSYSNPGLRDEQYF
J: TRBJ1-1; D: TRBD1; V: TRBV7-2; DNA: TGTGCCAGCAGCTTGACAGGGGTCGGCTTGAACACTGAAGCTTTCTTT; CDR3: CASSLTGVGLNTEAFF
J: TRBJ2-2; D: .; V: TRBV28; DNA: TGTGCCAGCAGTACTGGGGAGCTGTTTTTT; CDR3: CASSTGELFF
J: TRBJ2-2; D: TRBD2; V: TRBV7-2; DNA: TGTGCCAGCAGCTTAGGGCGACTAGCTACCGGGGAGCTGTTTTTT; CDR3: CASSLGRLATGELFF
J: TRBJ2-2; D: TRBD2; V: TRBV6-1; DNA: TGTGCCACAAGGACTAGCAGTTTAGGGGCCGGGGAGCTGTTTTTT; CDR3: CATRTSSLGAGELFF
J: TRBJ1-1; D: TRBD1; V: TRBV5-6; DNA: TGTGCCAGCAGCTCACAGACAGGGAGAGCTTTCTTT; CDR3: CASSSQTGRAFF
J: TRBJ1-3; D: TRBD1; V: TRBV9; DNA: TGTGCCAGCAGCAGAGCCGAGAAGGGGGCTCACGGAAACACCATATATTTT; CDR3: CASSRAEKGAHGNTIYF
J: TRBJ1-2; D: .; V: TRBV27; DNA: TGTGCCAGCAGTTTTGGTCCTACTCGGGGCTACACCTTC; CDR3: CASSFGPTRGYTF
J: TRBJ2-5; D: .; V: TRBV5-1; DNA: TGCGCCAGCAGCTTGGGGGCAGCAGTTGAAGAGACCCAGTACTTC; CDR3: CASSLGAAVEETQYF
J: TRBJ1-4; D: TRBD1; V: TRBV11-2; DNA: TGTGCCAGCAGCCCGTACAGGGGGCGCCCGGAAAAACTGTTTTTT; CDR3: CASSPYRGRPEKLFF
J: TRBJ2-1; D: TRBD2; V: TRBV10-3; DNA: TGTGCCACCCTCTATAGCCCCTTAGCGGGGTTAGATGAGCAGTTCTTC; CDR3: CATLYSPLAGLDEQFF
J: TRBJ2-2; D: TRBD1; V: TRBV9; DNA: TGTGCCAGCAGCGTAGTATCAGGGGACAGGGTTTTGTCCACCGGGGAGCTGTTTTTT; CDR3: CASSVVSGDRVLSTGELFF
J: TRBJ1-1; D: TRBD1; V: TRBV10-3; DNA: TGTGCCACAGGGGGGACTGAAGCTTTCTTT; CDR3: CATGGTEAFF
J: TRBJ2-7; D: .; V: TRBV28; DNA: TGTGCCAGCAGTTTTAGCAGCTCCTACGAGCAGTACTTC; CDR3: CASSFSSSYEQYF
J: TRBJ2-3; D: TRBD1; V: TRBV29-1; DNA: TGCAGCGTTCAACAGGGGGAGTGGACAGATACGCAGTATTTT; CDR3: CSVQQGEWTDTQYF
J: TRBJ1-5; D: .; V: TRBV7-6; DNA: TGTGCCAGCAGCCCTTCGGGGGGGTTAGGAACCAATCAGCCCCAGCATTTT; CDR3: CASSPSGGLGTNQPQHF
J: TRBJ2-3; D: TRBD2; V: TRBV4-3; DNA: TGCGCCAGCAGCCAACAAACGCGGGGGTCGGGCACAGATACGCAGTATTTT; CDR3: CASSQQTRGSGTDTQYF
J: TRBJ2-1; D: .; V: TRBV7-2; DNA: TGTGCCAGCAGCTTATCGTTCGGAGGATACAATGAGCAGTTCTTC; CDR3: CASSLSFGGYNEQFF
J: TRBJ1-1; D: .; V: TRBV5-1; DNA: TGCGCCAGCAGCTTTAGTGGGCTCACGAACACTGAAGCTTTCTTT; CDR3: CASSFSGLTNTEAFF
J: TRBJ2-5; D: .; V: TRBV28; DNA: TGTGCCAGCAGTGACGGAGGTTTTAGGCAAGAGACCCAGTACTTC; CDR3: CASSDGGFRQETQYF
J: TRBJ2-7; D: .; V: TRBV14; DNA: TGTGCCAGCAGCCGCAATTTGGAGTCCTACGAGCAGTACTTC; CDR3: CASSRNLESYEQYF
J: TRBJ2-3; D: TRBD2; V: TRBV5-1; DNA: TGCGCCAGCAGCGCGACACTAGCGGGAGGCACAGATACGCAGTATTTT; CDR3: CASSATLAGGTDTQYF
J: TRBJ2-1; D: .; V: TRBV29-1; DNA: TGCAGCGTTGAAGCCCCCCCAGGGTTTGAGCAGTTCTTC; CDR3: CSVEAPPGFEQFF
J: TRBJ1-5; D: TRBD1; V: TRBV6-1; DNA: TGTGCCAGCAGTGATCGGGACAGACTTTATAGCAATCAGCCCCAGCATTTT; CDR3: CASSDRDRLYSNQPQHF
J: TRBJ1-1; D: .; V: TRBV4-3; DNA: TGCGCCAGCAGTCCAGGCGGGAGGGACACTGAAGCTTTCTTT; CDR3: CASSPGGRDTEAFF
J: TRBJ2-7; D: TRBD1; V: TRBV19; DNA: TGTGCCAGTAGCACTCCGGGACAGATCCCTTACGAGCAGTACTTC; CDR3: CASSTPGQIPYEQYF
J: TRBJ2-2; D: .; V: TRBV9; DNA: TGTGCCAGCAGCGCAAACACCGGGGAGCTGTTTTTT; CDR3: CASSANTGELFF
J: TRBJ2-5; D: .; V: TRBV18; DNA: TGTGCCAGCTCACCGGGACACCCCCGAGAGACCCAGTACTTC; CDR3: CASSPGHPRETQYF